This T cell receptor beta chain stems from a study of T cell responses to AZD1222 COVID-19 vaccine. The protocol was immunoSEQ multiplex PCR, while the TCRdb copy is restricted to in-frame clones and leaves out a portion. Among 90,000 to 120,000 clones listed, roughly nine tenths were seen once. Concerning this clone: Its target is unknown.

General observations from the study: Baseline serostatus was positive in only a handful of AZD1222 recipients. The study found vaccine-associated CD4 TCRs spanning spike, dominant at 160-218 and 743-854.

J lost 5 bases, V lost 0 bases, and 3 bases had no gene match. The CDR3 loop spans 14 amino acids. Germline V gene lookup returns CDR1 PRHDT and CDR2 FYEKMQ (reference sequence). The TCR comes from an adult in good health. This sequence joins TRBV13 and TRBJ2-7, with TRBD1 matching 8 bases. The sequences come from peripheral blood, collected on day 0 of AZD1222 vaccination. CDR3: CASSLGGQVDEQYF. DNA for the CDR3: TGTGCCAGCAGCTTAGGGGGACAGGTCGACGAGCAGTACTTC.